One and the same sample provided the 10 T cell receptor beta chains below, sequenced in a study of control samples from healthy donors and cancer patients. Sequencing was performed with immunoSEQ multiplex PCR; in TCRdb, only in-frame clones are kept and a portion is missing. The sample holds 75,000 to 100,000 clones, around 86% seen once. The specimen sequenced was blood. These receptors came from a woman in her 50s in good health.

This clone was detected only a few times. V usage is TRBV6-5 and J usage is TRBJ2-1; 9 bases agree with TRBD2. Losses at the gene ends were 5 bases for V and 4 bases for J; bases not matched to a gene: 3. Per germline, CDR1 MNHEY and CDR2 SVGAGI. CDR3 length: 14 amino acids. This CDR3 reads CASSLSGRYNEQFF. CDR3 nucleotide sequence: TGTGCCAGCAGTCTTAGCGGGAGATACAATGAGCAGTTCTTC.

The chain links TRBV14 to TRBJ1-5, with 10 bases that match TRBD1. CDR3 length: 15 residues. V lost 5 bases to trimming and J lost 1 base; unmatched junction nucleotides: 2. The V gene's germline CDR1 is SGHDN and CDR2 FVKESK. The CDR3 region has the DNA TGTGCCAGCAGCTTGGGACAGGGGAGCAATCAGCCCCAGCATTTT. Translated: CASSLGQGSNQPQHF.

The CDR3 DNA reads TGTGCCAGCAGCCCCCGGGACAGGGGGCCAGTGCAGTACTTC. Residues: CASSPRDRGPVQYF. This chain joins TRBV13 and TRBJ2-7; 12 bases line up with TRBD1. The CDR3 is made up of 14 amino acids. Germline V gene sequence: CDR1 PRHDT, CDR2 FYEKMQ (reference sequence). V shed 5 bases, J shed 9 bases, and the junction held 8 bases outside the gene matches. Based on the CDR3 plus reference TRBV13 and TRBJ2-7, the full variable domain is AAGVIQSPRHLIKEKRETATLKCYPIPRHDTVYWYQQGPGQDPQFLISFYEKMQSDKGSIPDRFSAQQFSDYHSELNMSSLELGDSALYFCASSPRDRGPVQYFGPGTRLTVT.

The rearrangement joins TRBV11-3 to TRBJ2-3; D is undetermined. Trimming cost V 2 bases and J 5 bases, with 8 bases left between them. The V gene's germline CDR1 is SGHNT and CDR2 YENEEA. CDR3 length equals 13 residues. CDR3 in amino acids: CASSLPELDTQYF. The CDR3 nucleotides are TGTGCCAGCAGCTTACCCGAATTAGATACGCAGTATTTT.

On this clone itself: One end of the junction varies from germline; a read error may be responsible. This chain links TRBV9 with TRBJ2-1, with 9 bases identical to TRBD2. The CDR3 is made up of 15 amino acids. Germline V gene data show CDR1 as SGDLS and CDR2 as YYNGEE. The DNA for the CDR3 is TGTGCCAGCAGCGCTGGGCTGCGGGGGGGAAATGGGCAGTTCTTC. It codes for CASSAGLRGGNGQFF.

Concerning this clone: Mismatch with germline at one junction end may stem from a read error. The gene calls are TRBV9 and TRBJ1-1, with 7 nucleotides matching TRBD1. This CDR3 comprises 12 residues. Germline V gene lookup returns CDR1 SGDLS and CDR2 YYNGEE. The chain's CDR3 is CASSPTGAQLDF. The CDR3 DNA sequence: TGTGCCAGCAGCCCTACAGGGGCCCAGCTCGACTTT.

This chain connects TRBV18 to TRBJ1-6, with D possibly matching TRBD1 (5 bases). The germline gives CDR1 KGHSH, CDR2 LQKENI. CDR3 length: 15 residues. Trimming cost V 3 bases and J 15 bases, with 21 bases left between them. CDR3 DNA sequence: TGTGCCAGCTCACCGAGACTAGACAGTACGGGGTTCCTCCACTTT. Its protein product is CASSPRLDSTGFLHF.

This clone has just a few counts. The chain is built from TRBV18 and TRBJ2-3, with 7 bases aligning to TRBD2. Germline V gene sequence: CDR1 KGHSH, CDR2 LQKENI. V was clipped by 0 bases and J by 4 bases; unmatched bases: 10. This CDR3 region has 17 residues. The DNA of the CDR3 is TGTGCCAGCTCACCACCATGGCGGGAGATAAGGGCAGATACGCAGTATTTT. This sequence encodes CASSPPWREIRADTQYF.

The chain combines TRBV3-1 (or the pseudogene TRBV3-2) with TRBJ2-6; D gene uncertain. Trimming took off 5 bases at V and 0 bases at J, with 8 bases between the two ends. The CDR3 runs to 15 residues. Germline values: CDR1 LGHDT, CDR2 YNNKEL (reference sequence). CDR3 coding DNA: TGTGCCAGCAGCGAGTGGGACTCTGGGGCCAACGTCCTGACTTTC. It codes for CASSEWDSGANVLTF.

V gene TRBV19 combines with J gene TRBJ2-3; D might be TRBD2 (6 bases). Per the germline V gene, CDR1 is LNHDA and CDR2 is SQIVND (reference sequence). This CDR3 comprises 16 residues. V was shortened by 3 bases and J by 6 bases, with 19 bases between the two germline ends. The CDR3 here is CASSMIRGLGGDTQYF. The CDR3 bases are TGTGCCAGTAGTATGATTAGGGGACTTGGGGGGGATACGCAGTATTTT.